This T cell receptor beta chain derives from a study of shared clonotypes between healthy human individuals (dated by TCRdb to the early 2020s). For the wider study: The cohort included a few men and a couple of women between 18 and 49 years of age. Blood TCR repertoires of roughly five healthy adults were deeply sequenced to estimate repertoire size and the extent of clonotype sharing between individuals. To increase sequencing depth and limit assay-specific biases, TCR repertoire library preparation and sequencing were carried out by different laboratories using diverse techniques. For each donor, CD4 naive and CD4 memory were each given three plates, CD8 naive was given two plates, and CD8 memory was given one plate. Each donor's leukapheresis produced roughly between roughly 0.85 and 9.5 billion PBMCs. Beyond this particular receptor, the publication reports: Because the study included only a small number of donors, the genetic and exposure-history diversity represented was limited. Sampling was limited to blood, and TCR repertoires in tissue likely differ from TCR repertoires in blood. Higher generation probabilities were observed for clonotypes shared by all four sorted-subset donors than for non-shared clonotypes. Naive subsets generally had larger estimated clonotype richness than memory subsets did. Incomplete sequencing was indicated by rarefaction of sorted-subset datasets, despite the large sequencing depth. Pairwise subsampling led to the expectation that sequencing depth would affect the degree of clonotype sharing among donors. Roughly 5% of naive CD4, 3.5% of naive CD8, about 2.5% of memory CD4, and about 0.4% of memory CD8 clonotypes were shared across several donors.

As concerns this clone: Its antigen is still unknown. The sample holds no much larger clone one base away, and base qualities are not on file. The sample carries other DNA sequences with the same CDR3.

From the cysteine through the phenylalanine, the CDR3 covers 14 amino acids. Only CDR3 DNA is held: 42 bases, read in frame from base 1. Trimming at the junction amounts to 0 bases on V and 2 bases on J, and the germline ends lie 8 bases apart. CDR1 and CDR2 are read off the germline V gene as SGHRS and YFSETQ. TCR CDR3 regions were amplified from genomic DNA by multiplex PCR using the deep immunoSEQ assay. Extracted genomic DNA from each cell subset was spread evenly across all wells of several immunoSEQ 96-well plates, with each plate serving as a replicate. For sorted subsets, each replicate PCR was loaded with approximately 0.2 ug genomic DNA, equivalent to 30,000 or so T cell genomes. Purified libraries were quantified with a Qubit 3.0 fluorometer, sized on a Bioanalyzer 2100, and re-quantified with the KAPA Library Quantification kit. Every immunoSEQ 96-well plate was sequenced on a separate single-read 150-cycle Illumina NextSeq 550 flow cell. Processing in the source paper ran as follows. Because the immunoSEQ output held only junctional sequences and lacked quality scores, the filtering could not match the filtering applied to full-length reads. To assign V/J genes and CDR3, sequences were annotated against IMGT germline references using PyIR, a Python wrapper for IgBLAST v1.9. Reads were filtered out if the reads had weak V/J assignments (E-value above 1e-6), no CDR3, stop codons, out-of-frame junctions, or ambiguous translated residues. A V3J clonotype was defined by an identical inferred V gene, J gene, and CDR3 amino acid sequence. The percentage overlap between two repertoires was calculated by dividing the number of shared unique clonotypes by the size of the smaller repertoire. Richness of each repertoire was evaluated using RTK rarefaction, the Chao1 estimator, and Recon v2.1 estimates of unobserved clonotypes. Generation probabilities were computed with OLGA for all TCRbeta clonotypes obtained by the gDNA method from several donors. This immuneACCESS table, as held by TCRdb, lists in-frame sequences with V and J called but not all clones. Of the missing ones, under half trace to an unresolved V gene in checked studies; the others have no known cause. V and J calls and clone size follow that table, whereas D and trimming were derived from the DNA. The sample records roughly 1,500,000 clones, roughly 98% of which are singletons. The ten biggest clones cover about 0.42% of the sample.

The donors were healthy, HIV-negative adults with no recently reported acute infections or vaccinations. Every donor was a Caucasian adult residing in Nashville, Tennessee, USA. Magnetic negative selection was used to enrich CD4+ T cells, after which naive cells were positively selected on CD45RA and the negative fraction became the memory subset. After blood collection by leukapheresis, PBMCs were isolated using Ficoll-Histopaque density gradient centrifugation and then cryopreserved in the vapor phase of liquid nitrogen. Analytical flow cytometry was used to check the purity and quantity of every magnetically sorted T cell population. From each sorted fraction, genomic DNA was isolated and quantified by UV absorbance on a Nanodrop 2000c.

The TCR was taken from a man aged 25-40 years in good health. This receptor chain uses TRBV5-1 and TRBJ2-5; 5 matching bases give a weak D call of TRBD2. The source material was naive CD4+ T cells sorted from blood. In the paper's terms, the cell subset or site label means: CD45RA+ positively selected. The CDR3 region: CASSLGGYQETQYF. The nucleotides read TGCGCCAGCAGCTTGGGAGGGTATCAAGAGACCCAGTACTTC. With the rest looked up from the reference TRBV5-1 and TRBJ2-5 genes rather than sequenced, the full variable domain is KAGVTQTPRYLIKTRGQQVTLSCSPISGHRSVSWYQQTPGQGLQFLFEYFSETQRNKGNFPGRFSGRQFSNSRSEMNVSTLELGDSALYLCASSLGGYQETQYFGPGTRLLVL.